Below are 20 T cell receptor beta chains sequenced from a single sample in a study of blood T cells in healthy people across ages. With a J-beta primer mix and a sample-barcoded 5' primer, a second PCR ran roughly 6 to 11 cycles. Each CDR3 protein is one row after TCRdb ran MiXCR on the 5' RACE reads. Of hundreds of thousands of distinct CDR3 sequences in the sample, 58% are singletons; the top ten hold about 20%. The specimen sequenced was blood. Receptor source: a man between 25 and 39 years old in good health.

This rearrangement joins TRBV20-1 to TRBJ2-4; tentatively, D is TRBD2 (5 bases). The J call could be wrong; TRBJ2-5 is a better fit for the DNA end. CDR3 length: 15 residues. CDR1 is DFQATT, CDR2 SNEGSKA, per germline (reference sequence). The CDR3 DNA follows: TGCAGTGCTAGAGTGTCCCTAGCCTCATGGGAGACCCAGTACTTC. Translating gives CSARVSLASWETQYF.

This clonotype was found a few times. The V gene is TRBV10-3, the J gene TRBJ2-7; D is perhaps TRBD2 (6 bases). The CDR3 loop spans 13 amino acids. Germline V gene data show CDR1 as ENHRY and CDR2 as SYGVKD. V lost 5 bases, J lost 0 bases, and 8 bases lay in between. The CDR3 nucleotides read TGTGCCATCAGTTCTAGCGACTCCTACGAGCAGTACTTC. This codes for CAISSSDSYEQYF.

In nucleotides, the CDR3 is TGTGCCAGCAGTTACTCGGACCCGGCCAATGAGCAGTTCTTC. Translated, it gives CASSYSDPANEQFF. This chain connects TRBV6-2 or TRBV6-3 to TRBJ2-1; D call uncertain. Germline V gives CDR1 MNHEY, CDR2 SVGEGT. CDR3 length: 14 amino acids. Trimming removed 0 bases from V and 6 bases from J, with 9 bases in between.

This clonotype was detected a few times. The V gene is TRBV7-2, the J gene TRBJ2-5, with D possibly matching TRBD2 (6 bases). Looked up from germline, CDR1 is SGHTA and CDR2 is FQGNSA. The V end was cut by 2 bases, the J end by 7 bases, with 17 bases between. The CDR3 covers 15 residues. CDR3 sequence: CASSLLTSWGGTQYF. CDR3 nucleotide sequence: TGTGCCAGCAGCTTACTCACCTCCTGGGGAGGGACCCAGTACTTC.

The V gene is TRBV25-1, the J gene TRBJ2-1; no firm D call. The length of the CDR3 is 13 residues. The V and J ends lost 1 base and 7 bases respectively, with 8 bases between them. Germline V gives CDR1 MGHDK, CDR2 SYGVNS. The CDR3 coding sequence is TGTGCCAGCAGTGAATGGGCTAGGAATGAGCAGTTCTTC. Translation gives CASSEWARNEQFF. Complete variable domain (other parts from reference TRBV25-1 and TRBJ2-1): EADIYQTPRYLVIGTGKKITLECSQTMGHDKMYWYQQDPGMELHLIHYSYGVNSTEKGDLSSESTVSRIRTEHFPLTLESARPSHTSQYLCASSEWARNEQFFGPGTRLTVL.

The chain recombines TRBV10-3 with TRBJ2-7; weak D call: TRBD1 (5 bases). The CDR3 extends over 13 amino acids. Looked up from germline, CDR1 is ENHRY and CDR2 is SYGVKD. V was clipped by 3 bases and J by 7 bases, with 13 bases between them. CDR3 nucleotide sequence: TGTGCCATCAGTGATTCACAGGAGAATGAGCAGTACTTC. Translating gives CAISDSQENEQYF.

The chain recombines TRBV4-2 with TRBJ2-7; weak D call: TRBD1 (6 bases). V lost 2 bases to trimming and J lost 2 bases, with 13 bases between them. Germline V gives CDR1 LGHNA, CDR2 YNFKEQ. This CDR3 contains 15 residues. CDR3 in DNA: TGTGCCAGCAGCCAATTTCTGCAGGGGCCCTACGAGCAGTACTTC. Protein sequence: CASSQFLQGPYEQYF.

The gene calls are TRBV5-1 and TRBJ2-7; D unclear. The CDR3 is 13 amino acids. Germline-derived CDR1 and CDR2 are SGHRS and YFSETQ. V was trimmed by 3 bases and J by 0 bases, leaving 7 bases between them. CDR3 in amino acids: CASSSPHSYEQYF. As DNA, the CDR3 is TGCGCCAGCAGCTCTCCGCACTCCTACGAGCAGTACTTC.

V and J are TRBV12-5 and TRBJ2-1; no definite D call. Germline CDR1 LGHNT, CDR2 FRNRAP. This CDR3 region has 13 residues. Between the trimmed V and J ends, which lost 4 bases and 6 bases, there was a span of 10 bases. As DNA, the CDR3 is TGTGCTAGTGGTTCCCTAATAGGCAATGAGCAGTTCTTC. It is translated as CASGSLIGNEQFF.

The chain recombines TRBV20-1 with TRBJ2-5; 9 bases line up with TRBD1. The CDR3 sequence is 16 residues long. Trimming at V came to 6 bases and at J to 3 bases, leaving 14 bases not matched to a gene. The germline CDR1 and CDR2 sequences are DFQATT and SNEGSKA (reference sequence). In DNA, the CDR3 is TGCAGTGCCGAAAACCTTGGGACAGGGTGGAAAGAGACCCAGTACTTC. Translating gives CSAENLGTGWKETQYF.

In its sample, this clonotype was seen a few times. The chain uses TRBV6-5 and TRBJ1-2; 7 bases map to TRBD1. V trimming: 6 bases; J trimming: 2 bases; junction bases outside the gene matches: 3. This CDR3 is 13 amino acids long. CDR1 and CDR2 (germline): MNHEY, SVGAGI. The DNA of the CDR3 is TGTGCCAGCAGGGTACAGGGGAACTATGGCTACACCTTC. It specifies CASRVQGNYGYTF.

The table lists this clonotype with a few counts. The chain combines TRBV13 with TRBJ2-1; 9 nucleotides line up with TRBD2. This CDR3 has 14 residues. The junction had 6 bases not matched to a gene; V was cut back by 5 bases and J by 7 bases. Per germline, CDR1 PRHDT and CDR2 FYEKMQ (reference sequence). The CDR3 DNA follows: TGTGCCAGCAGCGTAGCCCTAGCGGGAAATGAGCAGTTCTTC. Its translation: CASSVALAGNEQFF.

In this sample, this clonotype turned up a few times. Here the CDR3 reads CASSFEAGGGTQYF. DNA for the CDR3: TGTGCCAGCAGTTTCGAGGCGGGAGGGGGTACGCAGTATTTT. V usage is TRBV12-3 or TRBV12-4 and J usage is TRBJ2-3; TRBD2 aligns across 9 bases. With 3 bases clipped from V and 8 bases from J, the junction kept 6 bases outside the gene matches. This CDR3 spans 14 amino acids.

V usage is TRBV2 and J usage is TRBJ1-4, with D unclear. The CDR3 length is 13 residues. Germline CDR1 and CDR2: SNHLY and FYNNEI. V was trimmed by 8 bases and J by 5 bases, leaving 12 bases between them. CDR3 residues: CASENPGNEKLFF. Here the CDR3 DNA reads TGTGCCAGCGAAAATCCGGGAAATGAAAAACTGTTTTTT. Complete variable domain (other parts from reference TRBV2 and TRBJ1-4): EPEVTQTPSHQVTQMGQEVILRCVPISNHLYFYWYRQILGQKVEFLVSFYNNEISEKSEIFDDQFSVERPDGSNFTLKIRSTKLEDSAMYFCASENPGNEKLFFGSGTQLSVL.

The V gene is TRBV5-5, the J gene TRBJ1-5; 9 nucleotides agree with TRBD1. CDR3 length equals 15 residues. CDR1 and CDR2 from the germline V gene are SGHKS and YYEKEE (reference sequence). Trimming at V came to 3 bases and at J to 7 bases, leaving 8 bases not matched to a gene. CDR3 coding DNA: TGTGCCAGCAGCTCGGACAGGGGAAGAGGACAGCCCCAGCATTTT. Encoded protein: CASSSDRGRGQPQHF. Looking up the rest from reference TRBV5-5 and TRBJ1-5 gives the full variable domain: DAGVTQSPTHLIKTRGQQVTLRCSPISGHKSVSWYQQVLGQGPQFIFQYYEKEERGRGNFPDRFSARQFPNYSSELNVNALLLGDSALYLCASSSDRGRGQPQHFGDGTRLSIL.

For this clonotype: Germline and junction disagree at one end, which may indicate a read error. V usage is TRBV20-1 and J usage is TRBJ1-2; the D is unclear. The germline CDR1 and CDR2 sequences are DFQATT and SNEGSKA (reference sequence). The CDR3 is made up of 13 amino acids. The CDR3 spells CSARRPLNYGCTF. The CDR3 DNA is TGCAGTGCTCGTAGACCTCTTAACTATGGCTGCACCTTC.

The rearrangement uses TRBV28 and TRBJ2-1; D tentatively fits TRBD1 or TRBD2 (5 bases each). The CDR3 runs to 16 residues. Trimming removed 6 bases at V and 7 bases at J, with 22 bases between. Germline CDR1 and CDR2: MDHEN and SYDVKM. CDR3 protein: CASRYRRVGMYNEQFF. CDR3 in DNA: TGTGCCAGCAGGTACCGCAGGGTCGGGATGTATAATGAGCAGTTCTTC.

This chain connects TRBV29-1 to TRBJ1-4, with 9 bases matching TRBD1. The CDR3 contains 14 residues. The trim removed 1 base at V and 10 bases at J, leaving 7 bases unmatched. In germline, CDR1 is SQVTM, CDR2 ANQGSEA. The CDR3, as DNA: TGCAGCGTTGAAGTCACAGGGGGCTTTGGAAAACTGTTTTTT. It yields the protein CSVEVTGGFGKLFF.

The chain recombines TRBV20-1 with TRBJ1-2; the D is unclear. Germline-derived CDR1 and CDR2 are DFQATT and SNEGSKA (reference sequence). V lost 8 bases and J lost 7, with 17 bases in between. This CDR3 is built from 12 residues. The CDR3 DNA is TGCAGTCCGCGTGCTGGGGAGGCTGGCTACACCTTC. Translation gives CSPRAGEAGYTF.

This clonotype showed up just a few times. The chain recombines TRBV7-2 with TRBJ2-1, with D maybe TRBD2 (6 bases). In germline, CDR1 is SGHTA, CDR2 FQGNSA. With 6 bases removed from V and 4 bases from J, the gap between germline ends came to 13 bases. The CDR3 runs to 14 residues. The CDR3 coding sequence is TGTGCCAGCAGATTGGGACTTACTTACAATGAGCAGTTCTTC. This translates into CASRLGLTYNEQFF.